One and the same sample provided the 6 T cell receptor beta chains below, sequenced in a study of cytomegalovirus exposure and HLA in healthy donors (dated by TCRdb to 2016 to 2017). Library creation used the immunoSEQ multiplex PCR assay. A mixture of 60 forward primers for TCR Vbeta segments and 13 reverse primers for TCR Jbeta segments was used in the multiplex PCR. TCRdb obtained this table from immuneACCESS and retained in-frame rearrangements with V and J assigned. These tables miss some clones; where compared with another copy, unresolved V genes account for less than half of the shortfall, and the remainder is unexplained. The table for this sample lists roughly 180,000 clones; less than 85% of them were counted only once. Together, the top ten hold 1% of the sample. The sample consisted of PBMCs. Source of these receptors: a boy younger than 10 in good health and CMV-seronegative.

Remarks on this clone: One end of the junction is discordant with germline, which a read error may explain. The chain recombines TRBV7-9 with TRBJ1-1; the D is unclear. Germline V CDR1 and CDR2: SEHNR, FQNEAQ (reference sequence). CDR3 length equals 12 residues. In DNA form, the CDR3 reads TGTTCCAGCGAAGAACGGTACACTGAAGCTTTCTTT. It specifies CSSEERYTEAFF. Filled out from reference TRBV7-9 and TRBJ1-1, the complete variable domain reads DTGVSQNPRHKITKRGQNVTFRCDPISEHNRLYWYRQTLGQGPEFLTYFQNEAQLEKSRLLSDRFSAERPKGSFSTLEIQRTEQGDSAMYLCSSEERYTEAFFGQGTRLTVV.

V gene TRBV5-1 combines with J gene TRBJ2-5; TRBD1 aligns across 8 bases. This CDR3 is 16 amino acids long. The ends lost 2 bases at V and 5 bases at J; junction bases unmatched: 11. The V gene's germline CDR1 is SGHRS and CDR2 YFSETQ. The CDR3 reads CASSFLQGAIWETQYF. Here the CDR3 DNA reads TGCGCCAGCAGCTTTCTCCAGGGGGCTATTTGGGAGACCCAGTACTTC.

The chain has TRBV11-2 and TRBJ2-7; D not resolved. V lost 2 bases to trimming and J lost 4 bases, with 18 bases between them. The CDR3 contains 16 residues. Germline loops: CDR1 SGHAT, CDR2 FQNNGV. The CDR3 bases are TGTGCCAGCAGCTTACGCGCTTCCGCCCCTTTTTACGAGCAGTACTTC. This encodes CASSLRASAPFYEQYF.

In DNA, the CDR3 is TGTGCCAGCAGCGTTGCAGGGCTCTCTGGAAACACCATATATTTT. Its translation: CASSVAGLSGNTIYF. The rearrangement joins TRBV9 to TRBJ1-3; D is possibly TRBD1 (5 bases). Trimming took 2 bases from V and 0 from J, leaving 9 bases between them. The CDR3 runs to 15 residues. Germline V gene data show CDR1 as SGDLS and CDR2 as YYNGEE.

This sequence joins TRBV19 and TRBJ1-5; D is perhaps TRBD1 (6 bases). Germline CDR1 is LNHDA and CDR2 is SQIVND (reference sequence). V lost 6 bases, J lost 0 bases, and 12 bases lay in between. The CDR3 has 15 residues. The CDR3 spells CASRIQGYSNQPQHF. CDR3 DNA sequence: TGTGCCAGTAGGATACAGGGATATAGCAATCAGCCCCAGCATTTT. Looking up the rest from reference TRBV19 and TRBJ1-5 gives the full variable domain: DGGITQSPKYLFRKEGQNVTLSCEQNLNHDAMYWYRQDPGQGLRLIYYSQIVNDFQKGDIAEGYSVSREKKESFPLTVTSAQKNPTAFYLCASRIQGYSNQPQHFGDGTRLSIL.

The rearrangement uses TRBV6-5 and TRBJ1-4; 8 nucleotides align to TRBD1. The length of the CDR3 is 13 residues. V gave up 11 bases and J gave up 4 bases; unmatched junction bases: 6. The germline gives CDR1 MNHEY, CDR2 SVGAGI. The CDR3 sequence: CAVGQGDNEKLFF. DNA of the CDR3: TGTGCCGTCGGACAGGGCGATAATGAAAAACTGTTTTTT.